The sequence of this T cell receptor (beta chain) was determined in a study of vaccination effects on CD4 cells after COVID-19. Study-wide results and limits: After vaccination of healthy people, only 1 of 255 vaccine-induced clones cross-reacted with common cold coronaviruses.

For this clone: The antigen remains unidentified.

Following 10 days of culture, CD4+ T cells were isolated. Generated by immunoSEQ multiplex PCR, the TCRdb table keeps only in-frame clones and is missing some. The profile shows around 37,000 clones, about four fifths of them singletons. The clonotype originates from a human donor who received a COVID-19 vaccine. This specimen consisted of CD4+ T cells from PBMCs cultured without peptide, obtained before COVID-19 vaccination.

CDR3 in amino acids: CASSPGLAGDTQYF. CDR3 nucleotide sequence: TGTGCCAGCAGCCCGGGACTAGCGGGTGATACGCAGTATTTT. This chain joins TRBV11-3 and TRBJ2-3, with 12 bases identical to TRBD2. The CDR3 has 14 amino acids. V was clipped by 5 bases and J by 6 bases; unmatched bases: 3. The germline gives CDR1 SGHNT, CDR2 YENEEA.